This is a list of T cell receptor beta chains from one sample in a study of blood T cell repertoires in COVID-19. Assay used: immunoSEQ multiplex PCR; TCRdb lists only in-frame clones, some missing. The sample has about 74,000 clones, roughly 78% seen once. The sequencing input was peripheral blood. The receptors were sampled from a human donor in a cohort sampled during active COVID-19. The CDR3 runs from the conserved cysteine through the conserved F or W. Fields, in order: CDR3 DNA, CDR3 protein, D gene, clone size, J gene, V gene. A D gene is named only where the DNA matches it firmly. The size entry is marked missing in some rows and otherwise reads once, few, many or a size class.

cdr3_nt: TGTGCCAGCAGCGGACAGGGGGCTTGGACCGGGGAGCTGTTTTTT
cdr3_aa: CASSGQGAWTGELFF
d_call: TRBD1
clone_size: few
j_call: TRBJ2-2
v_call: TRBV9

cdr3_nt: TGTGCCTGGAGCCTCAGGGGTAACACTGAAGCTTTCTTT
cdr3_aa: CAWSLRGNTEAFF
d_call: .
clone_size: .
j_call: TRBJ1-1
v_call: TRBV30

cdr3_nt: TGTGCCTGGAGTGTAAGGGACAGGATATCCTACGAGCAGTACTTC
cdr3_aa: CAWSVRDRISYEQYF
d_call: TRBD1
clone_size: .
j_call: TRBJ2-7
v_call: TRBV30

cdr3_nt: TGTGCCAGTAGTATTGGGGGCGGGTACACTGAAGCTTTCTTT
cdr3_aa: CASSIGGGYTEAFF
d_call: .
clone_size: .
j_call: TRBJ1-1
v_call: TRBV19

cdr3_nt: TGTGCCAGCAGACGTGCACGGGACACCGGGGAGCTGTTTTTT
cdr3_aa: CASRRARDTGELFF
d_call: .
clone_size: once
j_call: TRBJ2-2
v_call: TRBV14

cdr3_nt: TGTGCCAGCAGTTTTTTAAACACAGGAGTGTATAATTCACCCCTCCACTTT
cdr3_aa: CASSFLNTGVYNSPLHF
d_call: .
clone_size: once
j_call: TRBJ1-6
v_call: TRBV27

cdr3_nt: TGTGCCAGCAGCAAAGAGGTAGGACAGAACTATGGCTACACCTTC
cdr3_aa: CASSKEVGQNYGYTF
d_call: .
clone_size: once
j_call: TRBJ1-2
v_call: TRBV21-1

cdr3_nt: TGTGCCACCAGTGATGGGGCGAGCGATACGCAGTATTTT
cdr3_aa: CATSDGASDTQYF
d_call: .
clone_size: .
j_call: TRBJ2-3
v_call: TRBV24-1

cdr3_nt: TGTGCCAGCTCAAAAGTACAGGGGTGGGACACTGAAGCTTTCTTT
cdr3_aa: CASSKVQGWDTEAFF
d_call: TRBD1
clone_size: .
j_call: TRBJ1-1
v_call: TRBV18

cdr3_nt: TGTGCCAGCAGCAAAGGGTCCGTGGACAGGGCGTCGAACACTGAAGCTTTCTTT
cdr3_aa: CASSKGSVDRASNTEAFF
d_call: .
clone_size: .
j_call: TRBJ1-1
v_call: TRBV21-1

cdr3_nt: TGTGCCAGCAGCTTAGCCCCTACCCTAGCGGGGGGGCGAGATACGCAGTATTTT
cdr3_aa: CASSLAPTLAGGRDTQYF
d_call: TRBD2
clone_size: .
j_call: TRBJ2-3
v_call: TRBV7-6

cdr3_nt: TGTGCCAGCAGCAGAAAGACAGCCGTCCAGCAGTACTTC
cdr3_aa: CASSRKTAVQQYF
d_call: .
clone_size: few
j_call: TRBJ2-7
v_call: TRBV12-3/TRBV12-4

cdr3_nt: TGTGCCAGAAGCAGGGGACAGGGGAATCAGCCCCAGCATTTT
cdr3_aa: CARSRGQGNQPQHF
d_call: TRBD1
clone_size: .
j_call: TRBJ1-5
v_call: TRBV5-3

cdr3_nt: TGTGCCAGCTGGGAGCCCGGAGAAGGCAATGAGCAGTTCTTC
cdr3_aa: CASWEPGEGNEQFF
d_call: .
clone_size: .
j_call: TRBJ2-1
v_call: TRBV6-6

cdr3_nt: TGTGCCAGCAGCAGACTAGCGGGGGCCCGGGGTGAGCAGTTCTTC
cdr3_aa: CASSRLAGARGEQFF
d_call: TRBD2
clone_size: .
j_call: TRBJ2-1
v_call: TRBV11-2

cdr3_nt: TGTGCCAGCAGTAGCACGACTAGCGGGGGCCCCGGATTTTACGAGCAGTACTTC
cdr3_aa: CASSSTTSGGPGFYEQYF
d_call: TRBD2
clone_size: once
j_call: TRBJ2-7
v_call: TRBV6-2/TRBV6-3

cdr3_nt: TGTGCCAGCAGCTTATGGGCAGACGATCAGCCCCAGCATTTT
cdr3_aa: CASSLWADDQPQHF
d_call: .
clone_size: .
j_call: TRBJ1-5
v_call: TRBV7-8

cdr3_nt: TGCGCCAGCAGCCCGGGACAGCCCAGGGAGACCCAGTACTTC
cdr3_aa: CASSPGQPRETQYF
d_call: TRBD1
clone_size: .
j_call: TRBJ2-5
v_call: TRBV5-1

cdr3_nt: TGTGCCAGTAGACCGGGACAGGGCACTGTGGCTTTCTTT
cdr3_aa: CASRPGQGTVAFF
d_call: TRBD1
clone_size: few
j_call: TRBJ1-1
v_call: TRBV19

cdr3_nt: TGTGCCAGCAGCTCCGGGACTACGGAGAATCAGCCCCAGCATTTT
cdr3_aa: CASSSGTTENQPQHF
d_call: .
clone_size: .
j_call: TRBJ1-5
v_call: TRBV5-8

cdr3_nt: TGTGCCAGCAGTTCTAGCGACAGCTATGGCTACACCTTC
cdr3_aa: CASSSSDSYGYTF
d_call: .
clone_size: .
j_call: TRBJ1-2
v_call: TRBV12-3/TRBV12-4

cdr3_nt: TGTGCCAGCAGTTTACGGACAGGGTTCTCGTGGCAGCCCCAGCATTTT
cdr3_aa: CASSLRTGFSWQPQHF
d_call: TRBD1
clone_size: .
j_call: TRBJ1-5
v_call: TRBV6-2/TRBV6-3

cdr3_nt: TGCAGTGCTAGTAAAATCGACAGGGGAGATTGGGAGCAGTACTTC
cdr3_aa: CSASKIDRGDWEQYF
d_call: TRBD1
clone_size: .
j_call: TRBJ2-7
v_call: TRBV20-1

cdr3_nt: TGTGCCTGGAGACCGGGGGGCGCCAGGGGCCAGCCCCAGCATTTT
cdr3_aa: CAWRPGGARGQPQHF
d_call: .
clone_size: .
j_call: TRBJ1-5
v_call: TRBV30

cdr3_nt: TGTGCCAGCAGCTTCGGACAGGGGAGCTCCTACGAGCAGTACTTC
cdr3_aa: CASSFGQGSSYEQYF
d_call: TRBD1
clone_size: .
j_call: TRBJ2-7
v_call: TRBV6-5

cdr3_nt: TGTGCCAGTAGCCCCCTGGCAGGGTATGGCTACACCTTC
cdr3_aa: CASSPLAGYGYTF
d_call: .
clone_size: .
j_call: TRBJ1-2
v_call: TRBV19

cdr3_nt: TGTGCCAGCAGCTTATCTACTAGTGGCTACACCTTC
cdr3_aa: CASSLSTSGYTF
d_call: .
clone_size: .
j_call: TRBJ1-2
v_call: TRBV7-9

cdr3_nt: TGTGCCAGCAGCGTCGCAATTCAGGGCTCTGGAAACACCATATATTTT
cdr3_aa: CASSVAIQGSGNTIYF
d_call: .
clone_size: .
j_call: TRBJ1-3
v_call: TRBV9

cdr3_nt: TGTGCCAGCAGTGAAGCCCGGGACAGGAATGAAAAACTGTTTTTT
cdr3_aa: CASSEARDRNEKLFF
d_call: TRBD1
clone_size: .
j_call: TRBJ1-4
v_call: TRBV25-1

cdr3_nt: TGTGCCAGCAGAGATAGCGGGGGGGCCTACAATGAGCAGTTCTTC
cdr3_aa: CASRDSGGAYNEQFF
d_call: TRBD2
clone_size: once
j_call: TRBJ2-1
v_call: TRBV2

cdr3_nt: TGTGCCAGCAGCCCTGACAGGAGGTTCTATGGCTACACCTTC
cdr3_aa: CASSPDRRFYGYTF
d_call: .
clone_size: .
j_call: TRBJ1-2
v_call: TRBV7-2

cdr3_nt: TGCGCCAGCAGCCAAAGGACAGGGGGGTACGAGCAGTACTTC
cdr3_aa: CASSQRTGGYEQYF
d_call: TRBD1
clone_size: few
j_call: TRBJ2-7
v_call: TRBV4-1

cdr3_nt: TGCGCCAGCAGCTTGATTCCGGTAACAGATACGCAGTATTTT
cdr3_aa: CASSLIPVTDTQYF
d_call: .
clone_size: .
j_call: TRBJ2-3
v_call: TRBV5-1

cdr3_nt: TGTGCCAGCACCACCCGGGTCGGGAACACTGAAGCTTTCTTT
cdr3_aa: CASTTRVGNTEAFF
d_call: .
clone_size: .
j_call: TRBJ1-1
v_call: TRBV7-8

cdr3_nt: TGTGCCAGCAGTGAATTTACAGGGTCAGGCGAGCAGTACTTC
cdr3_aa: CASSEFTGSGEQYF
d_call: .
clone_size: .
j_call: TRBJ2-7
v_call: TRBV6-1

cdr3_nt: TGTGCCAGCAGGAAGAGAGCGGACAATGAGCAGTTCTTC
cdr3_aa: CASRKRADNEQFF
d_call: .
clone_size: few
j_call: TRBJ2-1
v_call: TRBV6-5